This T cell receptor (beta chain) originates from a study of OX40 agonist ivuxolimab in advanced cancers. On the study more broadly: Every patient in dose escalation had hepatocellular carcinoma, melanoma, renal cell or head and neck cancer.

The trim removed 4 bases at V and 2 bases at J, leaving 4 bases unmatched. The CDR3 covers 15 residues. Germline loops: CDR1 SGHTA, CDR2 FQGNSA. A word on this clone: The antigen remains unidentified.

General observations from the study: Normalized T-cell clonal expansion was also low in a subset of nonresponders.

Sequencing was performed with immunoSEQ multiplex PCR; in TCRdb, only in-frame clones are kept and a portion is missing. The sample lists about 75,000 clones, approximately 84% occurring once. The input for sequencing was CD4+ or CD8+ T cells sorted from blood, taken in a trial of the OX40 agonist ivuxolimab. This sequence originates from an adult with an advanced solid tumor such as melanoma, head and neck, liver or kidney cancer. The V and J genes are TRBV7-2 and TRBJ2-5; the match to TRBD2 covers 10 bases. DNA of the CDR3: TGTGCCAGCAGCTCTCGGACTAGCGGACAAGAGACCCAGTACTTC. Its protein is CASSSRTSGQETQYF.